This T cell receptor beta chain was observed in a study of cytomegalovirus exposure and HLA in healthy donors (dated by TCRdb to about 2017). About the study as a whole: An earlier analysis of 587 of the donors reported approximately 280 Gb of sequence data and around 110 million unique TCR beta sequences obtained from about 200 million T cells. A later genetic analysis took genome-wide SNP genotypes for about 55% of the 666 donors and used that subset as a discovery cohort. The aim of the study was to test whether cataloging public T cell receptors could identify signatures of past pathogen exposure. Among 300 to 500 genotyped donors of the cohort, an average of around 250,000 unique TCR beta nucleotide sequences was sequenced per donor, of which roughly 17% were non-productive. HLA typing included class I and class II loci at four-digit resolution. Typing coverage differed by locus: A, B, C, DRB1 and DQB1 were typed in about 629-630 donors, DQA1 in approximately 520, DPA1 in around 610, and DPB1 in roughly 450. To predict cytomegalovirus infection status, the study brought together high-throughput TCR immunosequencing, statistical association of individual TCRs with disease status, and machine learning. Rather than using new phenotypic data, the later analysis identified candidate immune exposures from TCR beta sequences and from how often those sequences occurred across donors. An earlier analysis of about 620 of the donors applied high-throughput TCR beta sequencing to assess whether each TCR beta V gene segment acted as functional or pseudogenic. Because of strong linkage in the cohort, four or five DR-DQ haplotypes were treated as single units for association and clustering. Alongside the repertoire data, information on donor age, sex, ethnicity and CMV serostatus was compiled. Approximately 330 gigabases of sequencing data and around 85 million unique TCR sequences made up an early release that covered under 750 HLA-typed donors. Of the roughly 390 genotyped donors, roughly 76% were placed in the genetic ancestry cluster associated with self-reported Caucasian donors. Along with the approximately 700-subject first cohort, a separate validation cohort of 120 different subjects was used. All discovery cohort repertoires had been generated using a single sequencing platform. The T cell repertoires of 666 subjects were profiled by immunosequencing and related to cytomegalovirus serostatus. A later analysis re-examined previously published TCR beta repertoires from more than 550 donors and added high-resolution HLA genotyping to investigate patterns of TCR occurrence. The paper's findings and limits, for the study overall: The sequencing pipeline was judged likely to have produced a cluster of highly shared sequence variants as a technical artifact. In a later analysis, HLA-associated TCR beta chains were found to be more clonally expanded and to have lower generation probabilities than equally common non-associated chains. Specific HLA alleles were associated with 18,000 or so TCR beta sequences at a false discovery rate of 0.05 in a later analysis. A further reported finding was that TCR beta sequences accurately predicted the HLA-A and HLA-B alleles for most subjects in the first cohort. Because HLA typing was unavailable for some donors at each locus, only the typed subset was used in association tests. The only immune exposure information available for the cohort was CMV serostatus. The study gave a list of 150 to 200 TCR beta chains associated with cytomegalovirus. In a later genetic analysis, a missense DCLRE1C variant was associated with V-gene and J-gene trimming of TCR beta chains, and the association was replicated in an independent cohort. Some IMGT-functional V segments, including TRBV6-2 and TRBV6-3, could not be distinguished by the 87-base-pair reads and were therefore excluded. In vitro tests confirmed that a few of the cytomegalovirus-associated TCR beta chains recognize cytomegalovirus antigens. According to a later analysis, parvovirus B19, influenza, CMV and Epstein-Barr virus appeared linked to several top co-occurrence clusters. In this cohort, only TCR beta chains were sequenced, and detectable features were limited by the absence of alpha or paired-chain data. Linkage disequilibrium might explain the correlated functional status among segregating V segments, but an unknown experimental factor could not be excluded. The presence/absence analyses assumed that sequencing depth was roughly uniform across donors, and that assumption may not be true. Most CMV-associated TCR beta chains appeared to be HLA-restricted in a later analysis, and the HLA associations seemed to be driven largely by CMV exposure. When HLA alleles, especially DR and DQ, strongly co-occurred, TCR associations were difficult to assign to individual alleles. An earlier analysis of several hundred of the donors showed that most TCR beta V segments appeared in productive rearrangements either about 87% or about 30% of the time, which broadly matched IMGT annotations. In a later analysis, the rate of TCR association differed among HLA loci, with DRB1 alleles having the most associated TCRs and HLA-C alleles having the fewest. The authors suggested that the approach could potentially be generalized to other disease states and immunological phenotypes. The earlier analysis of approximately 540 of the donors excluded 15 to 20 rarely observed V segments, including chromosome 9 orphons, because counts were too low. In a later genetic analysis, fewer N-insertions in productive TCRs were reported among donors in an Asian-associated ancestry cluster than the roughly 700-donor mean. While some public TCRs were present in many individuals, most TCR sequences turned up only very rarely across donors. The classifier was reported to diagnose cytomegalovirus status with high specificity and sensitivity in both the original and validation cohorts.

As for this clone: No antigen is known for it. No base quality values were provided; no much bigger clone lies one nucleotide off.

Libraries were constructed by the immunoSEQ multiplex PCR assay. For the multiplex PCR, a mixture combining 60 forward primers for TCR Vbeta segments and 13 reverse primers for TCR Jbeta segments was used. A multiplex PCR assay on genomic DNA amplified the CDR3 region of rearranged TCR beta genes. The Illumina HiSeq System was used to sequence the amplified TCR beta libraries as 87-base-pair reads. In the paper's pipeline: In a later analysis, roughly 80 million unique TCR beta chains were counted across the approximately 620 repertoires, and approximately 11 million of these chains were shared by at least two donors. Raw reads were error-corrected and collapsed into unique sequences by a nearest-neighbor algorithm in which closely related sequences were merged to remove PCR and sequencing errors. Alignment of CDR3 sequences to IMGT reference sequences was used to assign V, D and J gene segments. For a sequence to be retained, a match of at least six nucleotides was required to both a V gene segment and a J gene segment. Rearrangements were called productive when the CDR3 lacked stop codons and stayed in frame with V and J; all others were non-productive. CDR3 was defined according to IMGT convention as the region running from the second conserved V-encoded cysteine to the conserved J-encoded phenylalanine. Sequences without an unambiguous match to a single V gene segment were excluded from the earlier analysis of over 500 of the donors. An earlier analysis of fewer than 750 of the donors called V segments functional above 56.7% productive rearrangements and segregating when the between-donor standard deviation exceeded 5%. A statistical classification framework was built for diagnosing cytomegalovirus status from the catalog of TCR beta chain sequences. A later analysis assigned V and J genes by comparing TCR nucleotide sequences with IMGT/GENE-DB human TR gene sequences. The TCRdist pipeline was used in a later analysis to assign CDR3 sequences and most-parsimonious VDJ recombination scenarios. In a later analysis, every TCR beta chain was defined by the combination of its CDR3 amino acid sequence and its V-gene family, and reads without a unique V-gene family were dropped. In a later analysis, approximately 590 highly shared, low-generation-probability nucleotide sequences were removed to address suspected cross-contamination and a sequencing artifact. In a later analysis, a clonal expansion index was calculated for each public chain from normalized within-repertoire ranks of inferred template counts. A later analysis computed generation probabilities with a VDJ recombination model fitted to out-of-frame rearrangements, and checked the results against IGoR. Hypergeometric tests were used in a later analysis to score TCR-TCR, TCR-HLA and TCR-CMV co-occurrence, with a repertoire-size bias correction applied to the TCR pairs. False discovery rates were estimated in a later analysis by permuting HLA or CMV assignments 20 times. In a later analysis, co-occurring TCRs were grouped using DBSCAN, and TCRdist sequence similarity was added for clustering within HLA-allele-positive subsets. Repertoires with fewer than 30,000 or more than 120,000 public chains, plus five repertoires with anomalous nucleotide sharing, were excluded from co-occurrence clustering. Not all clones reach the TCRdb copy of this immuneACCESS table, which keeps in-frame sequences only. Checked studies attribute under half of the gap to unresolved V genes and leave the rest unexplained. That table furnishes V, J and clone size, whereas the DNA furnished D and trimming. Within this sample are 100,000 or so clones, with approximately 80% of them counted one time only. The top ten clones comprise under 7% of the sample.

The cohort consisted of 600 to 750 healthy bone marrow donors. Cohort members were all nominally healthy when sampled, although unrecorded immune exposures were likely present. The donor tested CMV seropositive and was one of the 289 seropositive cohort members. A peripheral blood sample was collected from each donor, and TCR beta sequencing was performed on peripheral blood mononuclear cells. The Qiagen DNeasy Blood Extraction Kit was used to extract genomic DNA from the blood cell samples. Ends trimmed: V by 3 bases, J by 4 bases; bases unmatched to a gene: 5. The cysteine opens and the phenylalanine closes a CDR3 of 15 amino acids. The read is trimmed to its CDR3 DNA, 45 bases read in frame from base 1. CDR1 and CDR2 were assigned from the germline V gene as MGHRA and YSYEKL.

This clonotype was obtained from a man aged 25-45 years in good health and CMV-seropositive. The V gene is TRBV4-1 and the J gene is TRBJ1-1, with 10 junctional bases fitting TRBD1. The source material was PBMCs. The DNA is TGCGCCAGCAGCCACCTCCGGACAGGGGGCACTGAAGCTTTCTTT. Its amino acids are CASSHLRTGGTEAFF.